The entry below gives a single T cell receptor beta chain sequence along with its context. Its antigen target is currently unknown. A roughly 2.5 ml peripheral blood sample was drawn into PAXgene tubes per donor and stored at -80°C. Without any T cell sorting, total RNA was extracted from whole blood using the PAXgene blood miRNA kit on an automated QIAcube. Peripheral blood from monozygotic twin pairs concordant or discordant for inflammatory bowel disease was subjected to deep TCRalpha and TCRbeta repertoire profiling with unique molecular barcoding. Smoking habits were recorded for all twin pairs, with individuals classified as current, former or never smokers. These data come from a study of monozygotic twins with inflammatory bowel disease (dated by TCRdb to between 2017 and 2020). With regard to the full study: In total, around 30 monozygotic twin pairs made up the full study: 19 Danish pairs, all IBD-discordant, plus nine German pairs, of which four were IBD-concordant and five were IBD-discordant. Each individual had, on average, about 151 000 unique TCRalpha sequences and 181 000 unique TCRbeta sequences available for analysis. Disease-associated traits were sought mainly through comparisons between IBD patients and their genetically identical healthy co-twins within discordant pairs. General study outcomes and caveats: Fewer clonotypes were shared with other individuals by IBD patients than by healthy twins, most markedly in patients showing signs of disease activity. The analysis was unable to tell apart different T cell subtypes. No single strong signal or clonotype linked to IBD turned up in the results, so the idea that one exists was not supported. No difference in repertoire similarity was observed between concordant and discordant twins, possibly owing to limited statistical power. A decrease in TCRbeta repertoire diversity, as measured by inverse Simpson index, was observed in IBD patients compared with their healthy co-twins. Background noise and inter-individual variability may have been introduced into the repertoires by the differing immunosuppressive treatments among patients.

Library generation was performed with 5' RACE. Preparation of each TCR library used around 3.5 ug of total RNA. For each sample, cDNA synthesis with SMARTScribe reverse transcriptase was split into eight separate reactions. During cDNA synthesis, template switching was used to introduce unique molecular identifiers that contained a 6-nucleotide sample barcode. TCRalpha and TCRbeta cDNA was amplified in two nested PCRs of about 17 and 10 cycles, and bead purification was carried out after each PCR. Before amplification, the cDNA was treated with uracil DNA-glycosylase and purified using the QIAquick PCR purification kit. The second PCR added Illumina TruSeq-compatible adapters along with sample-specific barcodes. Library quality and concentration were checked on TapeStation and Qubit, and libraries were pooled at about 4.9 ng each. Sequencing of the pooled libraries was done on an Illumina HiSeq2500 single-index Rapid Run using custom sequencing primers and 2 x 100 bp reads. Processing in the source paper ran as follows. PCR and sequencing errors were corrected by UMI-based consensus assembly using MiGEC version 1.2.6. V(D)J alignment, clonotype assembly and CDR3 extraction were performed with MiXCR version 2.1.1. To normalise gene usage, clonotype sharing and MAIT/NKT TCR abundance, the top 1000, 10 000 and 20 000 clonotypes in each sample were analysed. After downsampling to 27 000 UMIs, diversity was calculated as the inverse Simpson index using the vegan R package. Paired Mann-Whitney U tests were applied to discordant twin pairs, with Benjamini-Hochberg correction for multiple testing. TCRdb reprocessed the public reads and reports one entry per CDR3 protein sequence, without DNA. V and J calls and clone size were set by TCRdb, not the authors. The table for this sample records more than 75,000 distinct CDR3 sequences. 7.4% of the sample goes to the ten largest clones.

Per the germline V gene, SGHAT is the CDR1 and FQNNGV is the CDR2. CDR3 length: 14 amino acids, cysteine to phenylalanine. The DNA is not on file. Recombination linked TRBV11-2 to TRBJ2-2; TCRdb's D gene call, TRBD1, goes unchecked for lack of DNA. The specimen sequenced was blood. This TCR was sampled from a human donor with ulcerative colitis or Crohn's disease, or a healthy co-twin of an affected twin (not recorded which). The CDR3 protein: CASSQDRVAGELFF. The full variable domain, completed from the reference TRBV11-2 and TRBJ2-2 proteins outside the CDR3, reads EAGVAQSPRYKIIEKRQSVAFWCNPISGHATLYWYQQILGQGPKLLIQFQNNGVVDDSQLPKDRFSAERLKGVDSTLKIQPAKLEDSAVYLCASSQDRVAGELFFGEGSRLTVL.